The sequence of this T cell receptor (beta chain) was determined in a study of cytomegalovirus exposure and HLA in healthy donors (dated by TCRdb to about 2017). For the wider study: According to an earlier analysis of several hundred of the donors, about 179 million T cells yielded 117 million unique TCR beta sequences and about 300 Gb of sequence data. An early release covering some 640 HLA-typed donors comprised approximately 290 gigabases of sequencing data and around 85 million unique TCR sequences. Of the 350 to 450 genotyped donors, 65% to 90% were placed in the genetic ancestry cluster associated with self-reported Caucasian donors. The study was designed to test whether signatures of past pathogen exposure could be identified by cataloging public T cell receptors. The study used immunosequencing to profile the T cell repertoires of approximately 650 subjects and linked those repertoires to cytomegalovirus serostatus. Along with the approximately 670-subject first cohort, a separate validation cohort of over a hundred different subjects was used. To predict cytomegalovirus infection status, the study brought together high-throughput TCR immunosequencing, statistical association of individual TCRs with disease status, and machine learning. In a later analysis, previously published TCR beta repertoires from more than 500 donors were re-analyzed and high-resolution HLA genotyping was added so that TCR occurrence patterns could be studied. Rather than using new phenotypic data, the later analysis identified candidate immune exposures from TCR beta sequences and from how often those sequences occurred across donors. An earlier analysis of several hundred of the donors applied high-throughput TCR beta sequencing to assess whether each TCR beta V gene segment acted as functional or pseudogenic. Donor age, sex, ethnicity and CMV serostatus were collected together with the repertoire data. Genome-wide SNP genotypes for about 55% of the 666 donors were used in a later genetic analysis, which treated that subset as a discovery cohort. All discovery cohort repertoires had been generated using a single sequencing platform. HLA typing covered class I and class II loci at four-digit resolution. The number of donors typed differed by locus, with roughly 620-630 for A, B, C, DRB1 and DQB1, roughly 520 for DQA1, over 600 for DPA1, and some 450 for DPB1. A few DR-DQ haplotypes were handled as single units for association and clustering because linkage in the cohort was strong. Among about 370 genotyped donors of the cohort, an average of roughly 230,000 unique TCR beta nucleotide sequences was sequenced per donor, of which about 19% were non-productive. What the authors observed across the whole study: Most TCR sequences were observed very rarely across donors, whereas some public TCRs were present in many individuals. In a later analysis, the rate of TCR association differed among HLA loci, with DRB1 alleles having the most associated TCRs and HLA-C alleles having the fewest. It was suggested by the authors that the approach could potentially be generalized to other disease states and immunological phenotypes. The sequencing pipeline was judged likely to have produced a cluster of highly shared sequence variants as a technical artifact. At a false discovery rate of 0.05, a later analysis linked around 15,000 TCR beta sequences to specific HLA alleles. For the cohort, immune exposure information was limited to CMV serostatus. Correlated functional status among segregating V segments might be attributable to linkage disequilibrium, but an unknown experimental factor could not be ruled out. Some IMGT-functional V segments, including TRBV6-2 and TRBV6-3, could not be distinguished by the 87-base-pair reads and were therefore excluded. Only TCR beta chains were sequenced in this cohort, and the absence of alpha or paired-chain data limited detectable features. According to a later analysis, parvovirus B19, influenza, CMV and Epstein-Barr virus appeared linked to several top co-occurrence clusters. A few of the identified cytomegalovirus-associated TCR beta chains were confirmed in vitro to be specific for cytomegalovirus antigens. Roughly uniform sequencing depth across donors was assumed in presence/absence analyses, although this assumption may not hold. A later genetic analysis associated a missense DCLRE1C variant with V-gene and J-gene trimming of TCR beta chains, and an independent cohort replicated the association. Because counts were too low, seventeen rarely observed V segments, including chromosome 9 orphons, were excluded from the earlier analysis of a few hundred of the donors. Compared with equally common non-associated chains, HLA-associated TCR beta chains in a later analysis were more clonally expanded and had lower generation probabilities. When HLA alleles, especially DR and DQ, strongly co-occurred, attributing TCR associations to individual alleles was difficult. HLA typing was unavailable for some donors at each locus, so association tests used only the typed subset. In an earlier analysis of around 600 of the donors, most TCR beta V segments were observed in productive rearrangements about 90% or about 30% of the time, broadly matching IMGT annotations. A later genetic analysis reported fewer N-insertions in productive TCRs among donors in an Asian-associated ancestry cluster than the roughly 700-donor mean. A later analysis found that most CMV-associated TCR beta chains appeared HLA-restricted, with HLA associations seemingly driven largely by CMV exposure. A further reported finding was that TCR beta sequences accurately predicted the HLA-A and HLA-B alleles for most subjects in the first cohort. The study listed 150 to 200 TCR beta chains as associated with cytomegalovirus. Cytomegalovirus status was reported to be diagnosed by the classifier with high specificity and sensitivity in both the original and validation cohorts.

The CDR3 measures 18 amino acids from cysteine to phenylalanine. Only CDR3 DNA remains: 54 bases, in frame from the first base. Trimmed from V: 6 bases; trimmed from J: 4 bases; junction bases lacking a gene match: 15. The germline V gene (reference sequence) supplies CDR1 GTSNPN and CDR2 SVGIG. Library construction relied on the immunoSEQ multiplex PCR assay. A mixture of 60 forward primers for TCR Vbeta segments and 13 reverse primers for TCR Jbeta segments was used in the multiplex PCR. Amplification of the CDR3 region of rearranged TCR beta genes was performed with a multiplex PCR assay on genomic DNA. Amplified TCR beta libraries were sequenced as 87-base-pair reads on the Illumina HiSeq System. On the study's bioinformatics: Across the roughly 670 repertoires, a later analysis counted approximately 83 million unique TCR beta chains, around 10 million of which were shared by at least two donors. To remove PCR and sequencing errors, raw reads were error-corrected and collapsed into unique sequences using a nearest-neighbor algorithm that merged closely related sequences. Alignment of CDR3 sequences to IMGT reference sequences was used to assign V, D and J gene segments. Each retained sequence needed at least a six-nucleotide match to both a V gene segment and a J gene segment. Rearrangements were classified as productive when the CDR3 lacked stop codons and remained in frame with V and J, and all other rearrangements were classified as non-productive. CDR3 was defined by IMGT convention, running from the second conserved V-encoded cysteine to the conserved J-encoded phenylalanine. In an earlier analysis of approximately 590 of the donors, sequences lacking an unambiguous match to a single V gene segment were excluded. In an earlier analysis of a few hundred of the donors, a V segment was called functional when productive rearrangements were above 56.7%, and segregating when the standard deviation between donors exceeded 5%. A statistical classification framework was built for diagnosing cytomegalovirus status from the catalog of TCR beta chain sequences. In a later analysis, V and J genes were assigned by comparing TCR nucleotide sequences against IMGT/GENE-DB human TR gene sequences. Using the TCRdist pipeline, a later analysis assigned CDR3 sequences along with most-parsimonious VDJ recombination scenarios. In a later analysis, every TCR beta chain was defined by the combination of its CDR3 amino acid sequence and its V-gene family, and reads without a unique V-gene family were dropped. As a way to deal with suspected cross-contamination and a sequencing artifact, a later analysis dropped 450 to 600 nucleotide sequences that were highly shared and had low generation probability. In a later analysis, a clonal expansion index for each public chain was calculated from normalized within-repertoire ranks of inferred template counts. In a later analysis, generation probabilities were computed with a VDJ recombination model fitted to out-of-frame rearrangements, and the resulting probabilities were checked against IGoR. A later analysis scored TCR-TCR, TCR-HLA and TCR-CMV co-occurrence with hypergeometric tests, applying a repertoire-size bias correction to TCR pairs. In a later analysis, false discovery rates were estimated by permuting HLA or CMV assignments 20 times. A later analysis grouped co-occurring TCRs with DBSCAN, adding TCRdist sequence similarity when clustering within HLA-allele-positive subsets. Repertoires with fewer than 30,000 or more than 120,000 public chains were left out of co-occurrence clustering, as were five repertoires with anomalous nucleotide sharing. TCRdb re-hosts the immuneACCESS table, in-frame sequences only. Its copies lack some clones; in the studies checked, an unresolved V gene accounts for under half of them, and the cause for the rest is not known. V and J calls and clone size come straight from that table; D and trimming were deduced from the DNA. The table for this sample lists about 110,000 clones; around 70% of them were counted only once. Of the sample, about 5% falls within the top ten clones.

The cohort was made up of about 610 healthy bone marrow donors. At the time of sampling, every cohort member was nominally healthy, though immune exposures that went unrecorded were likely present. The donor tested CMV seropositive and was one of the 289 seropositive cohort members. Each donor provided a peripheral blood sample, and peripheral blood mononuclear cells were used for TCR beta sequencing. The Qiagen DNeasy Blood Extraction Kit was used to extract genomic DNA from the blood cell samples. Note on this clone: The antigen it recognizes is unknown. No much larger clone is present one base from it, and per-base qualities are unavailable.

Specimen: PBMCs. The source of this sequence is a woman in her 70s in good health and CMV-seropositive. This chain is built from TRBV30 and TRBJ2-5; 15 bases in the junction line up with TRBD2. The CDR3 region reads CACIPGLAGGRPPETQYF. The DNA reads as follows: TGTGCCTGCATCCCTGGACTAGCGGGGGGGAGACCCCCAGAGACCCAGTACTTC.